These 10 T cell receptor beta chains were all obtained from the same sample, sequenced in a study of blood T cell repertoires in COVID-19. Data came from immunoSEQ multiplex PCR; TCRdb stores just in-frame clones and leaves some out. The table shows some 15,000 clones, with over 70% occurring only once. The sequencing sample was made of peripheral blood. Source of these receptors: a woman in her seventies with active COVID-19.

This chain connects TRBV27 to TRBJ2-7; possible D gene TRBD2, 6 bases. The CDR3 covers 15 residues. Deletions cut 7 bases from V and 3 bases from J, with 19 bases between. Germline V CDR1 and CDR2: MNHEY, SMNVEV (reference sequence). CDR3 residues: CASKHRGTQNYEQYF. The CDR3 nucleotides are TGTGCCAGCAAACACCGCGGGACTCAAAACTACGAGCAGTACTTC.

The CDR3 region has the DNA TGCGGGACTAGCGGCTGGGAGCAGTTCTTC. Protein sequence: CGTSGWEQFF. The rearrangement joins TRBV20-1 to TRBJ2-1, with 11 bases that match TRBD2. The CDR3 is 10 residues long. CDR1 is DFQATT, CDR2 SNEGSKA, per germline (reference sequence).

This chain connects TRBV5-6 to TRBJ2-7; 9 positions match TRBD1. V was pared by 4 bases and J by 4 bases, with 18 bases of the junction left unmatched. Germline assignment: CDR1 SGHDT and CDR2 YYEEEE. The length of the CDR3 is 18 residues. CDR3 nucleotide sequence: TGTGCCAGCAGCCCAAACTACCTAAACGGACAGGGGTGGTACGAGCAGTACTTC. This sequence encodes CASSPNYLNGQGWYEQYF.

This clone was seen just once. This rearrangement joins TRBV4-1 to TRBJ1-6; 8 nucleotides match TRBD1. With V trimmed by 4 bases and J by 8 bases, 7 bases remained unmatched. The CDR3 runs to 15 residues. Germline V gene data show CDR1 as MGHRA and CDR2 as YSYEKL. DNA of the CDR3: TGCGCCAGCAGCCCCCCAGGACAGGGTTATTCACCCCTCCACTTT. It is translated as CASSPPGQGYSPLHF.

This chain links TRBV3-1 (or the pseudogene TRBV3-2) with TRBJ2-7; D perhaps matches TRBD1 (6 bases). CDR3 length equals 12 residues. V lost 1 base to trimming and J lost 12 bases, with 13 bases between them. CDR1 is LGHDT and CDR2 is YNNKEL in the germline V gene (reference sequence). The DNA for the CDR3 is TGTGCCAGCAGCCAAGTAGGGTACAGGGTGTACTTC. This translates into CASSQVGYRVYF.

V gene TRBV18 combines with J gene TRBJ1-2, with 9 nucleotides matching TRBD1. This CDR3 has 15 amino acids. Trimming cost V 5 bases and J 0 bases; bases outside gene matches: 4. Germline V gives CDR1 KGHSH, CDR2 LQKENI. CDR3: CASSSTGGPNYGYTF. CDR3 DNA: TGTGCCAGCTCATCCACAGGGGGCCCTAACTATGGCTACACCTTC. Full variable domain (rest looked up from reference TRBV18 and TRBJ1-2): NAGVMQNPRHLVRRRGQEARLRCSPMKGHSHVYWYRQLPEEGLKFMVYLQKENIIDESGMPKERFSAEFPKEGPSILRIQQVVRGDSAAYFCASSSTGGPNYGYTFGSGTRLTVV.

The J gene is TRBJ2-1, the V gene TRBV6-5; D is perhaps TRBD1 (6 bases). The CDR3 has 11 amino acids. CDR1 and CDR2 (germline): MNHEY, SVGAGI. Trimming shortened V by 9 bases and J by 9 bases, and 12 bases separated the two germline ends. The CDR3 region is CASTGPAEQFF. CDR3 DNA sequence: TGTGCCAGTACAGGGCCCGCTGAGCAGTTCTTC.

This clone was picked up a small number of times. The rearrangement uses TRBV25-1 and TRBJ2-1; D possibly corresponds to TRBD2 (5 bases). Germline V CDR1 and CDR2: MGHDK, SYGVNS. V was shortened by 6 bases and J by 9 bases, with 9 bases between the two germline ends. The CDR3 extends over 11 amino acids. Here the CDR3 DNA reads TGTGCCAGCAGCCTAGCCGCTGAGCAGTTCTTC. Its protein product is CASSLAAEQFF. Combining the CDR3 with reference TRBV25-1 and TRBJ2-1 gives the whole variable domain EADIYQTPRYLVIGTGKKITLECSQTMGHDKMYWYQQDPGMELHLIHYSYGVNSTEKGDLSSESTVSRIRTEHFPLTLESARPSHTSQYLCASSLAAEQFFGPGTRLTVL.

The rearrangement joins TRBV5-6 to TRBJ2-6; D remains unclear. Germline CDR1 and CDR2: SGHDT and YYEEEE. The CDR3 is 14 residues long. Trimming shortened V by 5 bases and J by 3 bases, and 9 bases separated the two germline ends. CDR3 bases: TGTGCCAGCAGACTTCGCATTGGGGCCAACGTCCTGACTTTC. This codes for CASRLRIGANVLTF.

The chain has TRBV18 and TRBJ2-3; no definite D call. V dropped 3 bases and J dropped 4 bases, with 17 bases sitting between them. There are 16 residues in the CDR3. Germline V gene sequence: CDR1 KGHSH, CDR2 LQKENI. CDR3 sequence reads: CASSPTRGTQSDTQYF. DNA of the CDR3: TGTGCCAGCTCACCTACCCGCGGAACCCAATCAGATACGCAGTATTTT.